Described below is a single T cell receptor (beta chain) sequence and its context. The data are from a study of blood T cell repertoires in COVID-19. Study at large: The United States, Italy and Spain were the sources of the acute and convalescent COVID-19 samples. T cells, B-cell-depleted T cells, or PBMCs supplied cDNA or gDNA.

In the original analysis: Scientists estimated how many nucleated cells there were by amplifying reference gene primers. Produced via immunoSEQ multiplex PCR; TCRdb's table is partial and in-frame only. V and J calls and clone size are given by that table; D and trimming were obtained from the DNA. The sample includes roughly 140,000 clones, 70% to 85% seen only once; the top ten take roughly 7.9%. V dropped 4 bases and J dropped 6; count of bases not matched to a gene: 6. Germline CDR1 reads MGHDK; CDR2 reads SYGVNS. CDR3 length equals 14 residues. This receptor was taken from a woman between 45 and 65 years old in a cohort sampled during active or convalescent COVID-19. The specimen was peripheral blood. The genes are TRBV25-1 and TRBJ1-5; 7 bases are shared with TRBD1. CDR3 sequence (DNA): TGTGCCAGCAGTGCGCCAGGGGGAGGTCAGCCCCAGCATTTT. It encodes CASSAPGGGQPQHF.